The source of this TCR beta chain is a study of blood T cell repertoires in COVID-19. Study context: The United States, Italy and Spain provided the acute and convalescent COVID-19 samples.

The cohort comprised adults aged roughly 18 to 95 years residing in under 25 US areas. Sequencing used immunoSEQ multiplex PCR; TCRdb keeps in-frame clones, though not all of them. Here the sample spans 250,000 to 300,000 clones, approximately 91% being singletons. The CDR3 has 18 residues. Germline CDR1 reads SGHAT; CDR2 reads FQNNGV. Trimming removed 1 base from V and 7 bases from J, with 22 bases in between. The clonotype originates from a woman in her forties with acute COVID-19. The sequenced material came from PBMCs or T cells enriched from blood (not recorded which). The V gene is TRBV11-2, the J gene TRBJ1-4; the D is unclear. The CDR3 spells CASSLGFGVGVGGEKLFF. CDR3 nucleotide sequence: TGTGCCAGCAGCTTAGGGTTCGGGGTTGGGGTTGGTGGTGAAAAACTGTTTTTT.